This is a list of T cell receptor beta chains from one sample in a study of cytomegalovirus exposure and HLA in healthy donors. The data were produced by immunoSEQ multiplex PCR, yet TCRdb's version contains in-frame clones alone and is incomplete. The repertoire consists of around 240,000 clones, with nearly 90% occurring once and the leading ten covering 0.35% to 0.4%. What was sequenced was PBMCs. All receptors come from a woman between 18 and 29 years old in good health and CMV-seronegative. CDR3s include the opening cysteine and the closing phenylalanine or tryptophan. The D gene is left open where the match is weak. Size is stated for part of the rows, as once, few or many counts, or as a class when the clone is expanded.

V	J	D	size	DNA	CDR3
TRBV28	TRBJ1-1	TRBD1	NA	TGTGCCAGCGTTACCGGGACAGGGGTGAAAGCTTTCTTT	CASVTGTGVKAFF
TRBV10-3	TRBJ2-2	TRBD2	NA	TGTGCCATCTCTTCACCGGGACTAGCGGGGTCCGGGGAGCTGTTTTTT	CAISSPGLAGSGELFF
TRBV6-6	TRBJ2-7	TRBD1	NA	TGTGCCAGCAGTCAAGGGACAGGGGAGGGCTACGAGCAGTACTTC	CASSQGTGEGYEQYF
TRBV18	TRBJ1-5	NA	NA	TGTGCCAGCTCACCCCCAGGCGTTCAGCCCCAGCATTTT	CASSPPGVQPQHF
TRBV11-2	TRBJ2-4	NA	NA	TGTGCCAGCAGCTTTGATATGTCGATACCCGGCAAAAACATTCAGTACTTC	CASSFDMSIPGKNIQYF
TRBV5-1	TRBJ1-1	TRBD1	NA	TGCGCCAGCAGCCTCGGACAGGGGAGGCGGGACACTGAAGCTTTCTTT	CASSLGQGRRDTEAFF
TRBV29-1	TRBJ2-1	NA	NA	TGCAGCGTTGAAGAAGGGGGGGCTGAGCAGTTCTTC	CSVEEGGAEQFF
TRBV7-9	TRBJ1-6	NA	NA	TGTGCCAGCAGCTTAGACAGAGATAATTCACCCCTCCACTTT	CASSLDRDNSPLHF
TRBV11-3	TRBJ2-1	TRBD1	NA	TGTGCCAGCAGCTTAGGGGGGACAGGGGGAGGCAATGAGCAGTTCTTC	CASSLGGTGGGNEQFF
TRBV13	TRBJ2-3	NA	NA	TGTGCCAGCAGCCAATTACAAGCGGGTGGTAGCACAGATACGCAGTATTTT	CASSQLQAGGSTDTQYF
TRBV5-1	TRBJ1-2	NA	NA	TGCGCCAGCAGCTTGGATGGGTCAGGGTTCGTCTTC	CASSLDGSGFVF
TRBV4-1	TRBJ2-7	TRBD2	NA	TGCGCCAGCAGCCAAAACCGGGACTACTCCTACGAGCAGTACTTC	CASSQNRDYSYEQYF
TRBV10-3	TRBJ1-6	NA	NA	TGTGCCATCAGTGAGTATAGGGGACACCCCCCCGGACCCCTCCACTTT	CAISEYRGHPPGPLHF
TRBV28	TRBJ1-2	NA	NA	TGTGCCAGCACCTGGGGGGGATCTAACTATGGCTACACCTTC	CASTWGGSNYGYTF
TRBV6-6	TRBJ2-2	TRBD2	NA	TGTGCCAGCAGGACTAGCGGGGGAACCGGGGAGCTGTTTTTT	CASRTSGGTGELFF
TRBV5-1	TRBJ1-1	TRBD1	NA	TGCGCCAGCTGGGACAGGGAAAACACTGAAGCTTTCTTT	CASWDRENTEAFF
TRBV9	TRBJ2-4	NA	NA	TGTGCCAGCAGCGTAGTCGGGAACATTCAGTACTTC	CASSVVGNIQYF
TRBV2	TRBJ2-5	TRBD2	NA	TGTGCCAGCAGTGAACTAGCGGTCCAAGAGACCCAGTACTTC	CASSELAVQETQYF
TRBV2	TRBJ2-2	NA	NA	TGTGCCAAAAGGGGGGGTTTGGACACCGGGGAGCTGTTTTTT	CAKRGGLDTGELFF
TRBV19	TRBJ1-1	NA	NA	TGTGCCAGTAGTAGCCGGGTACCGAACACTGAAGCTTTCTTT	CASSSRVPNTEAFF
TRBV28	TRBJ2-3	TRBD2	NA	TGTGCCAGCAGTTTACTTCTAGCGGGGTATACGAATACGCAGTATTTT	CASSLLLAGYTNTQYF
TRBV7-3	TRBJ1-6	NA	once	TGTGCCAGCAGCTTAAATGGGGGGGATTCACCCCTCCACTTT	CASSLNGGDSPLHF